This T cell receptor (beta chain) was retrieved from a study of T cell changes during pregnancy in multiple sclerosis. There are a few counts of this clone. The protocol was immunoSEQ multiplex PCR, while the TCRdb copy is restricted to in-frame clones and leaves out a portion. The sample lists about 70,000 clones; 90% to 95% were seen once. Trimming took 7 bases from V and 5 from J, leaving 14 bases between them. CDR3 length equals 13 residues. Germline CDR1 reads SNHLY; CDR2 reads FYNNEI. The specimen was peripheral blood, collected in the second trimester of pregnancy. This clonotype was sampled from a female donor in good health, enrolled as a control in a pregnancy study. The chain is built from TRBV2 and TRBJ1-1; D unclear. The CDR3 DNA is TGTGCCAGCATCCAGGAATCGGGGACTGAAGCTTTCTTT. Amino acid sequence: CASIQESGTEAFF. Based on the CDR3 plus reference TRBV2 and TRBJ1-1, the full variable domain is EPEVTQTPSHQVTQMGQEVILRCVPISNHLYFYWYRQILGQKVEFLVSFYNNEISEKSEIFDDQFSVERPDGSNFTLKIRSTKLEDSAMYFCASIQESGTEAFFGQGTRLTVV.